The rows below give T cell receptor beta chains drawn from one sample of a study of blood T cells in healthy people across ages. TCRdb ran MiXCR on the 5' RACE reads and lists one entry per CDR3 protein. The data show roughly 650,000 distinct CDR3 sequences, approximately 30% seen once. What was sequenced was blood. These receptors all stem from a woman at least 80 years old in good health. CDR3s include the opening cysteine and the closing phenylalanine or tryptophan. A D gene is named only where the DNA matches it firmly. Clone size is not always given. Where it is, it says once, few, many or a class for expanded clones.

>TRBV20-1|TRBD1|TRBJ1-2|few
CSAKTDRDYGYTF
TGCAGTGCTAAAACCGACAGGGACTATGGCTACACCTTC
>TRBV15|-|TRBJ1-5|-
CATGRAGLDQPQHF
TGTGCCACCGGCAGAGCCGGGCTGGATCAGCCCCAGCATTTT
>TRBV15|TRBD2|TRBJ2-1|-
CATSRDGTSVNEQFF
TGTGCCACCAGCAGAGATGGGACTAGCGTCAATGAGCAGTTCTTC
>TRBV5-4|TRBD2|TRBJ2-7|-
CASSLTASGYTGSYEQYF
TGTGCCAGCAGCTTGACGGCTAGCGGGTATACAGGCTCCTACGAGCAGTACTTC
>TRBV20-1|TRBD2|TRBJ2-5|many
CSARGLAGAGETQYF
TGCAGTGCTAGAGGACTAGCGGGGGCCGGGGAGACCCAGTACTTC
>TRBV20-1|-|TRBJ2-1|many
CSARPRDLNYNEQFF
TGCAGTGCTAGACCCCGGGACTTAAATTACAATGAGCAGTTCTTC
>TRBV6-5|TRBD1|TRBJ2-1|-
CASSGTGGGYNERFF
TGTGCCAGCAGTGGGACAGGGGGGGGCTACAATGAGCGGTTCTTC
>TRBV6-5|TRBD2|TRBJ2-3|few
CASRTPSGPADTQYF
TGTGCCAGCAGAACTCCTAGCGGCCCCGCAGATACGCAGTATTTT
>TRBV5-1|TRBD2|TRBJ2-3|-
CTSRLAGGDTQYF
TGCACCAGCAGACTAGCGGGGGGAGATACGCAGTATTTT
>TRBV27|-|TRBJ1-2|many
CASSRGIDYGYTF
TGTGCCAGCAGCCGGGGTATAGACTATGGCTACACCTTC
>TRBV6-1|TRBD1|TRBJ2-1|many
CASSATGVFYNEQFF
TGTGCCAGCAGTGCGACAGGGGTGTTCTACAATGAGCAGTTCTTC
>TRBV6-1|TRBD2|TRBJ2-1|-
CASTGGETGNEQFF
TGTGCCAGCACGGGGGGGGAGACAGGCAATGAGCAGTTCTTC
>TRBV7-8|TRBD2|TRBJ2-5|many
CASSLGLAGPLGETQYF
TGTGCCAGCAGCTTAGGGCTAGCGGGGCCGTTGGGCGAGACCCAGTACTTC
>TRBV5-6|-|TRBJ1-2|-
CASSSAGTDYGYTF
TGTGCCAGCAGCTCTGCCGGGACGGACTATGGCTACACCTTC
>TRBV15|-|TRBJ2-1|many
CATSRDLGGWGYNEQFF
TGTGCCACCAGCAGAGATCTAGGAGGGTGGGGGTACAATGAGCAGTTCTTC
>TRBV5-1|TRBD1|TRBJ1-6|-
CASSSADRGRSPLHF
TGCGCCAGCAGCTCGGCGGACAGGGGGCGTTCACCCCTCCACTTT
>TRBV7-6|-|TRBJ1-1|-
CASSPPGGSRTEAFF
TGTGCCAGCAGCCCCCCGGGGGGTAGTAGAACTGAAGCTTTCTTT
>TRBV12-3/TRBV12-4|TRBD1|TRBJ1-4|-
CASRYAGTGDEKLFF
TGTGCCAGCAGGTACGCCGGAACAGGGGATGAAAAACTGTTTTTT
>TRBV24-1|TRBD2|TRBJ2-1|-
CATSDSRLAGTYNEQFF
TGTGCCACCAGTGATTCCAGACTAGCGGGCACCTACAATGAGCAGTTCTTC
>TRBV5-1|-|TRBJ2-1|many
CASSLEGSRVIGPGQFF
TGCGCCAGCAGCTTGGAAGGGTCCAGGGTTATTGGGCCGGGGCAGTTCTTC
>TRBV6-2/TRBV6-3|-|TRBJ2-7|many
CASSYRDRDVSYEQYF
TGTGCCAGCAGTTACAGAGACCGGGACGTTTCCTACGAGCAGTACTTC
>TRBV10-3|TRBD2|TRBJ2-7|many
CAISDPTSGGHRYEQYF
TGTGCCATCAGTGACCCGACTAGCGGGGGCCATCGCTACGAGCAGTACTTC
>TRBV9|-|TRBJ2-6|many
CASSGKKGSTGANVLTF
TGTGCCAGCAGCGGTAAAAAGGGGTCTACTGGGGCCAACGTCCTGACTTTC
>TRBV5-1|-|TRBJ2-7|many
CASSRSPEYEQYF
TGCGCCAGCAGCCGGTCTCCCGAGTACGAGCAGTACTTC
>TRBV21-1|-|TRBJ1-1|many
CASRRGNTEAFF
TGTGCCAGCAGAAGGGGGAACACTGAAGCTTTCTTT
>TRBV29-1|-|TRBJ2-1|many
CSVPFKSSYNEQFF
TGCAGCGTCCCCTTCAAGAGCTCCTACAATGAGCAGTTCTTC
>TRBV2|TRBD1|TRBJ1-6|-
CASRGQEYNSPLHF
TGTGCCAGCAGAGGACAGGAGTATAATTCACCCCTCCACTTT
>TRBV29-1|-|TRBJ1-5|many
CSVRWKSNQPQHF
TGCAGCGTTCGGTGGAAATCCAATCAGCCCCAGCATTTT
>TRBV15|TRBD1|TRBJ1-6|-
CATSRGVGTGNSPLHF
TGTGCCACCAGCAGAGGTGTAGGGACAGGGAATTCACCCCTCCACTTT
>TRBV7-2|-|TRBJ2-5|many
CASSLIEGRQETQYF
TGTGCCAGCAGCTTAATAGAGGGGCGCCAAGAGACCCAGTACTTC
>TRBV20-1|-|TRBJ2-5|many
CSATLRRGGWETQYF
TGCAGTGCTACACTGAGAAGGGGGGGGTGGGAGACCCAGTACTTC
>TRBV20-1|-|TRBJ1-1|many
CSATITEAFF
TGCAGTGCTACCATAACTGAAGCTTTCTTT
>TRBV2|TRBD1|TRBJ2-5|many
CASTEDRLNQETQYF
TGTGCCAGCACGGAGGACAGGCTGAACCAAGAGACCCAGTACTTC
>TRBV28|TRBD1|TRBJ1-6|-
CASTQPGTAHSPLHF
TGTGCCAGCACCCAACCCGGGACAGCTCATTCACCCCTCCACTTT